What follows are 8 T cell receptor beta chains derived from one specimen sequenced in a study of human T cells and chemical hapten exposure. TCRdb reprocessed the RACE reads via MiXCR and lists one record per CDR3 protein. This sample has 240,000 or so distinct CDR3 sequences; about 9% occur once, and the top ten carry less than 3%. Described time point: pre-sensitization, week 0. Treatment specified: therapeutic diphenylcyclopropenone sensitization with weekly scalp DPC. The sample here was whole blood, taken in connection with sensitization to the hapten diphenylcyclopropenone (DPC). These receptors were taken from a woman between 40 and 55 years old with alopecia areata. Some clones in this sample may be carry-over from other donors' samples.

This chain connects TRBV6-2 or TRBV6-3 to TRBJ1-5; D might be TRBD1 (6 bases). The CDR3 has 20 residues. CDR1 and CDR2 from the germline V gene are MNHEY and SVGEGT. The V end was cut by 2 bases, the J end by 2 bases, with 25 bases between. CDR3 residues: CASSYKLRVAGALGNQPQHF. CDR3 nucleotides: TGTGCCAGCAGTTACAAACTTAGGGTGGCAGGGGCTCTCGGCAATCAGCCCCAGCATTTT.

The sample holds a few counts of this clonotype. The chain joins TRBV7-8 to TRBJ1-3; 7 nucleotides match TRBD1. V trimming: 1 base; J trimming: 0 bases; junction bases outside the gene matches: 6. The CDR3 runs 17 residues. CDR1 is SGHVS and CDR2 is FQNEAQ in the germline V gene. The CDR3 nucleotides read TGTGCCAGCAGCTTAGGGAACAGGGGCTTCTCTGGAAACACCATATATTTT. This encodes CASSLGNRGFSGNTIYF.

This chain connects TRBV12-3 or TRBV12-4 to TRBJ2-1, with 9 bases that match TRBD2. Germline trimming cut 3 bases from V and 4 bases from J; bases unmatched to any gene: 4. This CDR3 contains 15 residues. For the CDR3, the DNA is TGTGCCAGCAGTTTCGCGGGAGGGTCTTACAATGAGCAGTTCTTC. Encoded protein: CASSFAGGSYNEQFF.

This clonotype was seen a handful of times. The chain carries TRBV7-8 and TRBJ1-1; tentative D call: TRBD1 (5 bases). Trimming removed 0 bases at V and 1 base at J, with 9 bases between. Per germline, CDR1 SGHVS and CDR2 FQNEAQ. This CDR3 is 15 amino acids long. CDR3 residues: CASSLALTGNTEAFF. The DNA of the CDR3 is TGTGCCAGCAGCTTAGCCCTAACAGGGAACACTGAAGCTTTCTTT.

This clonotype came up many times. The V call is TRBV3-1, the J call TRBJ2-7; D unclear. Per germline, CDR1 LGHDT and CDR2 YNNKEL (reference sequence). V lost 1 base and J lost 7, with 5 bases in between. The CDR3 runs to 11 residues. The CDR3 DNA reads as TGTGCCAGCAGCCAAGCGAGGGAGCAGTACTTC. Amino acid sequence: CASSQAREQYF.

This clonotype came up a few times. The V gene is TRBV5-1, the J gene TRBJ2-5; 10 nucleotides line up with TRBD1. The CDR3 has 15 amino acids. Trimming removed 4 bases from V and 6 bases from J; junction bases left unmatched: 9. Germline V gene lookup returns CDR1 SGHRS and CDR2 YFSETQ. CDR3 coding DNA: TGCGCCAGCAGCGGAGGAGGGGGACAGGGGCAGACCCAGTACTTC. Translation: CASSGGGGQGQTQYF.

At least ten counts were recorded for this clonotype. This rearrangement joins TRBV11-1 to TRBJ2-5; tentatively, D is TRBD1 or TRBD2 (6 bases each). This CDR3 has 16 residues. Germline V gene sequence: CDR1 SGHAT, CDR2 FQDESV (reference sequence). Between the trimmed V and J ends, which lost 5 bases and 0 bases, there was a span of 16 bases. CDR3 sequence: CASSRGDTLNQETQYF. DNA for the CDR3: TGTGCCAGCAGCCGCGGGGACACCCTGAACCAAGAGACCCAGTACTTC.

There are a few counts of this clonotype. The J gene is TRBJ1-6, the V gene TRBV4-2, with D possibly being TRBD1 (6 bases). This CDR3 comprises 16 residues. Germline assignment: CDR1 LGHNA and CDR2 YNFKEQ. V was trimmed by 1 base and J by 8 bases, leaving 15 bases between them. CDR3 protein: CASSQAQDRWDSPLHF. In DNA form, the CDR3 reads TGTGCCAGCAGCCAAGCCCAAGACAGGTGGGATTCACCCCTCCACTTT.